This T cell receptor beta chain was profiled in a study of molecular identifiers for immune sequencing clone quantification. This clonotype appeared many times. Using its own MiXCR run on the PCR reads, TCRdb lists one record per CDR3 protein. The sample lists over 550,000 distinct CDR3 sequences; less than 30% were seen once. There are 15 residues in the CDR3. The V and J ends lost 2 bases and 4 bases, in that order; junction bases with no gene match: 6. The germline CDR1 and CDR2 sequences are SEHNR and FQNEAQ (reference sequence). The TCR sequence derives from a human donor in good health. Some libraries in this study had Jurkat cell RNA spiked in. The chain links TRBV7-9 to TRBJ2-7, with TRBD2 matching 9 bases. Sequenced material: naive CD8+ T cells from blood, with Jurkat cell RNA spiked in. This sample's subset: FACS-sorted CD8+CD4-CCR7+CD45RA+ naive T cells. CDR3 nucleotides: TGTGCCAGCAGCTTATTAGCGGGAGTAGGGTACGAGCAGTACTTC. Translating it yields CASSLLAGVGYEQYF. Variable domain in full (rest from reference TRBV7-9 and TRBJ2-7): DTGVSQNPRHKITKRGQNVTFRCDPISEHNRLYWYRQTLGQGPEFLTYFQNEAQLEKSRLLSDRFSAERPKGSFSTLEIQRTEQGDSAMYLCASSLLAGVGYEQYFGPGTRLTVT.